This T cell receptor beta chain stems from a study of blood T cell repertoires in COVID-19. Study as a whole: COVID-19 samples, acute and convalescent, were from the United States, Italy and Spain.

Authors' analysis steps: Amplifying reference gene primers gave estimates of nucleated cell counts. Produced via immunoSEQ multiplex PCR; TCRdb's table is partial and in-frame only. V and J calls and clone size are as listed in that table; D and trimming were resolved from the DNA. The sample lists approximately 180,000 clones; more than 75% were seen once. Germline CDR1 MGHRA, CDR2 YSYEKL. After removal of 1 base from V and 3 bases from J, the junction contained 2 bases not matched to a gene. The CDR3 extends over 14 amino acids. The sequencing sample was made of peripheral blood. The chain couples TRBV4-1 to TRBJ2-7, with TRBD2 matching over 8 bases. This receptor was identified in a man aged 40-49 years with active or convalescent COVID-19. Here the CDR3 reads CASSQGGLGYEQYF. The CDR3 DNA is TGCGCCAGCAGCCAAGGGGGACTAGGCTACGAGCAGTACTTC.